Below, one T cell receptor (beta chain) is given with its context. Antigen unknown. The CDR3 runs to 16 residues. Produced via immunoSEQ multiplex PCR; TCRdb's table is partial and in-frame only. Among about 2.1 million clones listed, about 93% were seen once. Naive CD8 cells were CD45RO-negative, positively selected for CCR7, excluding terminally differentiated effector memory CD45RA+ cells. This entry comes from a study of shared clonotypes between healthy human individuals. Study conclusions and caveats: Generation probabilities were higher for clonotypes shared across all four sorted-subset donors than for unshared ones.

The receptor was isolated from a man between 18 and 35 years old in good health. Some clones in this sample may be carry-over from other donors' samples. Material for sequencing was naive CD8+ T cells from PBMCs. The chain has TRBV21-1 and TRBJ2-1; the table's D call TRBD2 went unverified against the DNA. TRBV21-1 is shown as a pseudogene. CDR3 DNA sequence: TGTGCCAGCAGCATCAGACGGCGGGACCCAAGGAGGGAGCAGTTCTTC. This encodes CASSIRRRDPRREQFF.